Sequencing of this T cell receptor (beta chain) was carried out in a study of PD-L1 blockade in urothelial cancer. At the level of the study: Patients arrived having already received 0 to 3 prior chemotherapy regimens. Blood analysis was done at 3 weeks (second dose) and 6 weeks after treatment began.

Time point defined: peripheral blood 6 weeks after treatment start. Sequenced by immunoSEQ multiplex PCR; TCRdb stores in-frame clones only, minus some. This sample has over 100,000 clones; roughly 90% occur once, and the top ten carry approximately 3.8%. Germline CDR1 is WNHNN and CDR2 is SYGVQD (reference sequence). CDR3 size: 13 residues. J gave up 9 bases and V 1 base, and 3 bases lay outside the gene matches. The clonotype was recovered from a man between 60 and 75 years old with urothelial cancer. The specimen comprised PBMCs, sampled around atezolizumab (anti-PD-L1) treatment. J is TRBJ2-1 and V is TRBV10-1, with TRBD2 matching 7 bases. Here the CDR3 DNA reads TGCGCCAGCAGTGAGTGGGAGGGCACTGAGCAGTTCTTC. Its translation is CASSEWEGTEQFF.